The 4 T cell receptor beta chains in this list originate from one sample, sequenced in a study of vaccination and CD4 T cells after COVID-19 (dated by TCRdb to the early 2020s). Library generation was performed with PCR. The instrument given in TCRdb is Illumina iSeq 100. TCR sequencing of DNA from cultured CD4+ T cells used the Oncomine TCR Beta short-read assay at the Johns Hopkins FTIC core. TCRdb applied fastp at Q25 and MiXCR to the public reads, then kept only in-frame beta chains. One record per CDR3 amino acid sequence lists the most common genes and DNA. The table for this sample lists more than 13,000 distinct CDR3 sequences; about 56% of them were counted only once. The top ten hold 3.5% to 5% of the sample. Antigens for these TCRs are unknown. The treatment or condition label here, explained by the study, means: roughly 11-day PBMC culture with coronavirus spike peptide pools or control peptides (ViraFEST assay).

Sequencing used CD4+ T cells from blood, cultured in vitro, obtained before SARS-CoV-2 vaccination. Receptors were obtained from a human donor who had recovered from COVID-19.

The chain uses TRBV7-3 and TRBJ2-5; D is possibly TRBD1 (5 bases). This CDR3 has 14 amino acids. Germline V lookup: CDR1 SGHTA, CDR2 FQGTGA. V was clipped by 2 bases and J by 6 bases, with 13 bases between them. The DNA for the CDR3 is TGTGCCAGCAGCTTATACGGCAGGGAACAGACCCAGTACTTC. This encodes CASSLYGREQTQYF.

This chain connects TRBV2 to TRBJ1-2, with D perhaps matching TRBD1 (6 bases). Trimming removed 6 bases at V and 8 bases at J, with 16 bases between. This CDR3 has 13 amino acids. Looked up from germline, CDR1 is SNHLY and CDR2 is FYNNEI. CDR3 coding DNA: TGTGCCAGCAGCGAGAACAGGGAAAGAGGCTACACCTTC. Its translation is CASSENRERGYTF.

This clonotype showed up just a few times. The chain joins TRBV7-3 to TRBJ1-6; 8 bases map to TRBD1. Germline CDR1 SGHTA, CDR2 FQGTGA. The CDR3 loop spans 15 amino acids. V was clipped by 5 bases and J by 9 bases; unmatched bases: 9. The CDR3: CASSATSGGSSPLHF. CDR3 bases: TGTGCCAGCAGCGCCACTTCAGGGGGCAGTTCACCCCTCCACTTT.

This CDR3 reads CSARKVVGGSSYNEQFF. As DNA, the CDR3 is TGCAGTGCTAGGAAAGTGGTAGGGGGGAGCTCCTACAATGAGCAGTTCTTC. The rearrangement uses TRBV20-1 and TRBJ2-1, with D possibly being TRBD1 or TRBD2 (6 bases each). Trimming took off 3 bases at V and 0 bases at J, with 18 bases between the two ends. Germline V lookup: CDR1 DFQATT, CDR2 SNEGSKA (reference sequence). This CDR3 is 17 amino acids long.